These T cell receptor beta chains were read from a single sample in a study of human CD4 T cells and Enterobacteriaceae. This table comes from immunoSEQ multiplex PCR, and its TCRdb copy is limited to in-frame clones, with some not included. The sample contains tens of thousands of clones, around 80% of which appear only once. The sequenced sample was memory CD4+ T cells from blood. The origin of the receptors is a human donor in good health. CDR3s include the opening cysteine and the closing phenylalanine or tryptophan. D genes are given only for firm matches. A clone size is listed for some rows: how often the clone was seen (once, few, many), or a class if it is expanded.

d_call j_call clone_size v_call cdr3_aa cdr3_nt
TRBD2 TRBJ2-1 NA TRBV5-1 CASSLVGGRAYNEQFF TGCGCCAGCAGCTTGGTGGGCGGGAGGGCCTACAATGAGCAGTTCTTC
TRBD2 TRBJ2-7 once TRBV6-6 CASSLGLAGDEQYF TGTGCCAGCAGTTTGGGACTAGCGGGAGACGAGCAGTACTTC
NA TRBJ2-7 NA TRBV10-2 CASTLGPNSYEQYF TGCGCCAGCACCTTGGGGCCTAACTCCTACGAGCAGTACTTC
NA TRBJ1-5 NA TRBV19 CASSTLLWGATSNQPQHF TGTGCCAGTAGTACGCTACTGTGGGGAGCCACTAGCAATCAGCCCCAGCATTTT
NA TRBJ1-2 NA TRBV7-9 CASSLLSRANYGYTF TGTGCCAGCAGCTTACTCAGTAGAGCTAACTATGGCTACACCTTC
TRBD2 TRBJ2-7 NA TRBV28 CASSFLAGGPHEQYF TGTGCCAGCAGTTTTCTCGCGGGAGGGCCCCACGAGCAGTACTTC
TRBD2 TRBJ2-1 NA TRBV28 CASSFRGLAGFF TGTGCCAGCAGTTTTCGGGGACTAGCGGGGTTCTTC
NA TRBJ1-6 NA TRBV4-2 CASSPNPLTDSPLHF TGTGCCAGCAGCCCAAACCCCCTTACTGATTCACCCCTCCACTTT
TRBD1 TRBJ2-3 NA TRBV7-3 CASSLTGGQGADTQYF TGTGCCAGCAGCTTAACGGGAGGACAGGGTGCAGATACGCAGTATTTT
TRBD1 TRBJ1-5 NA TRBV28 CASSLSTGFQPQHF TGTGCCAGCAGTTTATCGACAGGGTTTCAGCCCCAGCATTTT
NA TRBJ2-7 NA TRBV19 CASTTSGESSYEQYF TGTGCCAGTACCACCTCCGGGGAAAGCTCCTACGAGCAGTACTTC
NA TRBJ2-1 NA TRBV7-2 CASSFNRDNEQFF TGTGCCAGCAGCTTTAACAGGGACAATGAGCAGTTCTTC
NA TRBJ2-7 NA TRBV19 CASSTLTAYEQYF TGTGCCAGTAGTACCCTAACAGCCTACGAGCAGTACTTC
TRBD2 TRBJ2-3 NA TRBV4-2 CASSRHRDPSGRATDTQYF TGTGCCAGCAGCCGCCACAGGGATCCTAGCGGGAGGGCCACAGATACGCAGTATTTT
NA TRBJ2-3 NA TRBV11-3 CASSFGIRAATDTQYF TGTGCCAGCAGCTTCGGTATACGGGCCGCCACAGATACGCAGTATTTT
NA TRBJ2-7 NA TRBV9 CASSAPGRYEQYF TGTGCCAGCAGCGCCCCCGGACGCTACGAGCAGTACTTC
NA TRBJ1-2 once TRBV7-8 CASSAAVRQIANYGYTF TGTGCCAGCAGCGCTGCGGTGAGGCAGATAGCTAACTATGGCTACACCTTC
TRBD2 TRBJ2-1 few TRBV7-9 CASSLFPSGDTYNEQFF TGTGCCAGCAGCTTATTCCCTAGCGGGGACACCTACAATGAGCAGTTCTTC
NA TRBJ1-1 few TRBV2 CASCLLREATEAFF TGTGCCAGCTGCCTTCTCAGGGAGGCCACTGAAGCTTTCTTT
NA TRBJ2-3 NA TRBV30 CAWTYTDTQYF TGTGCCTGGACCTACACAGATACGCAGTATTTT
NA TRBJ1-1 NA TRBV14 CASSPPRRQGDTEAFF TGTGCCAGCAGCCCCCCCAGGCGGCAGGGAGACACTGAAGCTTTCTTT
TRBD1 TRBJ1-1 once TRBV5-1 CASSLRTGDTEAFF TGCGCCAGCAGCTTGCGGACAGGGGACACTGAAGCTTTCTTT
TRBD1 TRBJ1-2 NA TRBV4-1 CASSQGPAPPRGQRMNYGYTF TGCGCCAGCAGCCAAGGGCCAGCGCCTCCTAGGGGGCAGCGGATGAACTATGGCTACACCTTC
NA TRBJ1-1 few TRBV29-1 CSVSTPGNKAFF TGCAGCGTCTCGACTCCCGGGAACAAAGCTTTCTTT
TRBD2 TRBJ2-3 medium-sized TRBV9 CASSLSGGVSTDTQYF TGTGCCAGCAGCCTATCGGGGGGAGTCTCCACAGATACGCAGTATTTT
TRBD1 TRBJ2-1 NA TRBV4-2 CASSQSMTGQVGNEQFF TGTGCCAGCAGCCAAAGCATGACAGGGCAAGTTGGCAATGAGCAGTTCTTC
NA TRBJ2-5 NA TRBV5-1 CASSLYRSTSQETQYF TGCGCCAGCAGCTTGTATCGATCGACTAGTCAAGAGACCCAGTACTTC
TRBD1 TRBJ1-1 NA TRBV10-3 CAISEDTGGGTEAFF TGTGCCATCAGTGAAGATACAGGGGGCGGCACTGAAGCTTTCTTT